This T cell receptor beta chain emerged from a study of blood T cell repertoires in COVID-19 (dated by TCRdb to about 2020). Some background on the complete study: The collaborator samples originated in the United States, Italy and Spain and spanned the acute and convalescent phases of COVID-19. The prospective study material was composed of cDNA or gDNA derived from T cells, B-cell-depleted T cells, or PBMCs. The repertoires were released in a freely available public database meant as a resource for research on the immune response to SARS-CoV-2. Deeply sampled blood TCRbeta repertoires from subjects exposed to, actively infected with, or recovered from COVID-19 were included in the dataset. The samples were drawn from two sources: the first 160 participants of the ongoing ImmuneRACE study, and approximately 1,300 subjects contributed by 6 global collaborators. Where available, HLA class I and class II types were obtained from metadata supplied by the sample provider rather than from assay-based typing. Sample metadata almost always included a de-identified subject ID, COVID-19 status, age in years and sex. What the work shows at the level of the full study, not this receptor alone: The quantity of clinical and demographic metadata differed by source and by participant and was supplied without curation.

This clone was observed a single time. There is no known antigen for this receptor. No much larger clonotype is one base removed from it; base qualities were not supplied. TCRbeta CDR3 regions were amplified from genomic DNA by means of the immunoSEQ Assay, a bias-controlled multiplex PCR. Per the source publication's procedure: The number of nucleated cells in each sample was estimated from the amplification of reference gene primers within the assay. To quantify the absolute abundance of each unique TCRbeta CDR3 rearrangement, sequence reads were collapsed and filtered. For each sample, productive Simpson clonality was calculated as the square root of Simpson's diversity index over productive rearrangements. Not all clones reach the TCRdb copy of this immuneACCESS table, which keeps in-frame sequences only. Checked studies attribute under half of the gap to unresolved V genes and leave the rest unexplained. D and trimming were read from the DNA, whereas the V and J calls and clone size are those reported in that table. Here the sample has 200,000 to 250,000 clones; around 90% occur a single time. The biggest ten clones account for under 2.5% of the sample.

Enrolling through a virtual design, the prospective study's participants ranged in age from roughly 18 to 90 years and lived across roughly 24 United States geographic areas. In the prospective study, participants were assigned to cohorts based on the clinical history participants reported in a screening survey and a study questionnaire. ImmuneRACE Cohort 3 recovered participants were defined by two consecutive negative NP/OP PCR tests, healthcare professional clearance, or symptom resolution. Each participant in the prospective study had whole blood, serum and a nasopharyngeal or oropharyngeal swab collected by mobile phlebotomists. Prospective study participants could optionally give additional blood draws and questionnaires over an approximately two-month period. Before DNA extraction, prospective study blood samples were shipped either frozen or at room temperature. From a lookup of the germline V gene (reference sequence), CDR1 and CDR2 are MNHEY and SMNVEV. Measured from the cysteine to the phenylalanine, the CDR3 is 14 residues long. Only CDR3 DNA is held: 42 bases, read in frame from base 1. Clipping removes 8 bases from V and 3 bases from J, with 9 as the unmatched junction base count.

Sequenced: PBMCs or T cells enriched from blood (not recorded which). This sequence originates from a woman in her late teens or twenties who had recovered from COVID-19. The rearranged chain carries TRBV27 and TRBJ1-2; 7 bases in the junction line up with TRBD1. The nucleotide sequence is TGTGCCAGCCGGCGACAGGGCCTCGACTATGGCTACACCTTC. The resulting protein is CASRRQGLDYGYTF.